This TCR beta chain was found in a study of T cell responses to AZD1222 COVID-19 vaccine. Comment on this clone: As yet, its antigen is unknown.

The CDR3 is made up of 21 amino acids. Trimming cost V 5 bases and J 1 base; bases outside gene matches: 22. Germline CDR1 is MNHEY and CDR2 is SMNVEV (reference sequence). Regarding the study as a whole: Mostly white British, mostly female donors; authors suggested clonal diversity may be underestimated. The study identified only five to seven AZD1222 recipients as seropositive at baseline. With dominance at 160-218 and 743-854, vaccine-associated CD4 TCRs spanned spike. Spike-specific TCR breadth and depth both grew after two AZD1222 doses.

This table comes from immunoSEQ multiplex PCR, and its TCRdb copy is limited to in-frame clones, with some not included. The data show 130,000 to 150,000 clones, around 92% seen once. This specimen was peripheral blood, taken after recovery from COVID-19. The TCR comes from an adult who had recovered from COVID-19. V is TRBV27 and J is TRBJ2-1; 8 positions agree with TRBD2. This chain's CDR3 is CASSPRLLPTVLAESYNEQFF. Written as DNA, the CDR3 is TGTGCCAGCAGTCCTCGACTCCTTCCGACAGTACTAGCGGAGTCCTACAATGAGCAGTTCTTC.